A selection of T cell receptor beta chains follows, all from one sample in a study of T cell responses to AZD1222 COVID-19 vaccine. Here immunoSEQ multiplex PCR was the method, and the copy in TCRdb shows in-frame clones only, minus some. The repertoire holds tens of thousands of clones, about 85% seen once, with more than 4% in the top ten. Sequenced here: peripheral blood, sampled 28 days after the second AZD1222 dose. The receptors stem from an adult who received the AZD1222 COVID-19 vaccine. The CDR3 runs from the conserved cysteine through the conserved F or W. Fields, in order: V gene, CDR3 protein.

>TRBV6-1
CASSEAIRSPLHF
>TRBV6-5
CASSTAATTQYF
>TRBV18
CASQPVGGNTEAFF
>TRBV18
CASSRRTGNNQPQHF
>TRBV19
CASSIGGRWSYEQYF
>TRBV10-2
CASSESRGSPLHF
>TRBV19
CASAKPPRYSNQPQHF
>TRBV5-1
CASSFNRKETQYF
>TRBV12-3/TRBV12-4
CASRYGQAHTF
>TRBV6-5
CASTLDSMNTEAFF
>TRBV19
CASSVGQSYEQYF
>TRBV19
CASRIGAGTNYGYTF
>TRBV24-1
CATSGTGGLSQPQHF
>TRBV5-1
CASSLTRGVDTEAFF